This TCR beta chain comes out of a study of blood T cells in healthy people across ages. The germline V gene encodes CDR1 KGHDR and CDR2 SFDVKD. V lost 3 bases to trimming and J lost 11 bases, with 11 bases between them. This CDR3 comprises 12 residues. This clonotype was counted between two and nine times. With a J-beta primer mix and a sample-barcoded 5' primer, a second PCR ran about 6 to 11 cycles. Each sample provided no less than 2.5 million CDR3-containing paired-end reads. TCRdb redid the calling of the 5' RACE reads with MiXCR, one entry per CDR3 protein. The sample consists of about 1.4 million distinct CDR3 sequences, around 59% of them appearing once. Each of the donors had roughly 10 milliliters of peripheral blood drawn into EDTA-treated Vacutainer tubes. In each sample, at least 6 million PBMCs were isolated. No fewer than 5 micrograms of total RNA were isolated from every sample.

Sequencing was performed on blood. The sequence was obtained from a man aged 18 to 35 in good health. This chain uses TRBV24-1 with TRBJ2-3; D perhaps matches TRBD2 (5 bases). CDR3 residues: CATSDGREKQYF. The CDR3 coding sequence is TGTGCCACCAGTGATGGACGGGAAAAGCAGTATTTT.